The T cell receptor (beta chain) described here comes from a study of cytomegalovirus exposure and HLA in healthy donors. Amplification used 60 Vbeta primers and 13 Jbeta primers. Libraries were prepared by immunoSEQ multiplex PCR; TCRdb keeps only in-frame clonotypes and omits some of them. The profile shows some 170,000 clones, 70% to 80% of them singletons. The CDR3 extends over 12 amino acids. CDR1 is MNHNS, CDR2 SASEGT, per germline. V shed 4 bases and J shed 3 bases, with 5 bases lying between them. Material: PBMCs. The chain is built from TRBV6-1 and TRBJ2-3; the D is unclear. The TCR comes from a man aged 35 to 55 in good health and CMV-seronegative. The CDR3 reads CASSGSTDTQYF. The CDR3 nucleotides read TGTGCCAGCAGTGGTTCTACAGATACGCAGTATTTT.